Presented here are 27 T cell receptor beta chains from one specimen sequenced in a study of T cell responses to AZD1222 COVID-19 vaccine. Clones were read by immunoSEQ multiplex PCR, and TCRdb kept only the in-frame ones, dropping some. The table shows roughly 110,000 clones, with around 91% occurring only once. The material sequenced was peripheral blood, taken on day 0 of AZD1222 vaccination. These receptors were taken from an adult in good health.

V is TRBV9 and J is TRBJ1-5; D gene unclear. Germline V gene sequence: CDR1 SGDLS, CDR2 YYNGEE. The V end lost 0 bases, the J end lost 9 bases, and 10 bases lay between the germline ends. This CDR3 contains 13 residues. The DNA of the CDR3 is TGTGCCAGCAGCGTAGGAGATCGGGTGCCCCAGCATTTT. The encoded protein is CASSVGDRVPQHF.

The V call is TRBV7-2, the J call TRBJ2-2; 8 bases are a match to TRBD1. CDR1 and CDR2 from the germline V gene are SGHTA and FQGNSA. CDR3 size: 16 residues. Trimming removed 1 base from V and 1 base from J; junction bases left unmatched: 2. In nucleotides, the CDR3 is TGTGCCAGCAGCTTAGGACAGGGGTTGAACACCGGGGAGCTGTTTTTT. This translates into CASSLGQGLNTGELFF.

The V and J genes are TRBV12-3 or TRBV12-4 and TRBJ2-2; D not certain. Trimming left V 6 bases short and J 0 bases short, with 2 bases between. This CDR3 is built from 12 residues. The CDR3 nucleotides are TGTGCCAGCAGCACGAACACCGGGGAGCTGTTTTTT. This gives the protein CASSTNTGELFF.

V and J are TRBV5-4 and TRBJ1-5, with a weak D call TRBD1 (6 bases). V shed 2 bases and J shed 2 bases, with 8 bases lying between them. The CDR3 consists of 14 residues. In germline, CDR1 is SGHNT, CDR2 YYREEE (reference sequence). In nucleotides, the CDR3 is TGTGCCAGCAGCTTACAGGGTCGCAATCAGCCCCAGCATTTT. Its translation is CASSLQGRNQPQHF.

The rearrangement uses TRBV19 and TRBJ2-1; a weak D match, TRBD2 (7 bases). The germline CDR1 and CDR2 sequences are LNHDA and SQIVND (reference sequence). This CDR3 is 16 amino acids long. V lost 5 bases and J 7 bases, leaving 21 bases between the germline ends. CDR3 coding DNA: TGTGCCAGTAGTTCCCCCTTTAGGGGGGGTAGAAATGAGCAGTTCTTC. It is translated as CASSSPFRGGRNEQFF.

The J gene is TRBJ2-1, the V gene TRBV12-3 or TRBV12-4; unclear D gene. Trimming took 7 bases from V and 3 from J, leaving 10 bases between them. The CDR3 has 13 residues. Here the CDR3 reads CASTPRVYNEQFF. CDR3 DNA: TGTGCCAGCACCCCACGGGTCTACAATGAGCAGTTCTTC.

V gene TRBV7-2 combines with J gene TRBJ2-3, with D possibly called TRBD1 or TRBD2 (6 bases each). Germline CDR1 reads SGHTA; CDR2 reads FQGNSA. Trimming pared 4 bases from V and 2 bases from J, leaving 13 bases between. CDR3 length equals 15 residues. CDR3 nucleotide sequence: TGTGCCAGCAGCTCGGTGGGGGGCTTCACAGATACGCAGTATTTT. It yields the protein CASSSVGGFTDTQYF.

The table lists this clone with a few counts. The chain couples TRBV4-3 to TRBJ2-7; 12 bases align to TRBD2. V trimming: 4 bases; J trimming: 2 bases; junction bases outside the gene matches: 3. Germline V gives CDR1 LGHNA, CDR2 YSLEER. CDR3 length: 15 residues. The CDR3 loop is CASSPWTSGAYEQYF. The CDR3 region has the DNA TGCGCCAGCAGCCCGTGGACTAGCGGGGCCTACGAGCAGTACTTC.

V is TRBV6-1 and J is TRBJ1-2; D might be TRBD1 (5 bases). Germline values: CDR1 MNHNS, CDR2 SASEGT. V lost 2 bases, J lost 4 bases, and 8 bases lay in between. CDR3 length: 13 residues. The CDR3 DNA reads as TGTGCCAGCAGTGAACAGGGCTTCTATGGCTACACCTTC. It translates to CASSEQGFYGYTF.

The gene calls are TRBV7-2 and TRBJ2-7, with 10 bases identical to TRBD2. CDR1 and CDR2 from the germline V gene are SGHTA and FQGNSA. This CDR3 comprises 16 residues. J lost 2 bases, V lost 6 bases, and 10 bases had no gene match. Here the CDR3 DNA reads TGTGCCAGCAGACGGACTAGCGGACAGTTCCCCTACGAGCAGTACTTC. As protein: CASRRTSGQFPYEQYF.

This chain joins TRBV6-2 or TRBV6-3 and TRBJ1-5, with TRBD1 matching over 8 bases. The V and J ends lost 5 bases and 4 bases, in that order; junction bases with no gene match: 7. This CDR3 comprises 15 residues. CDR1 is MNHEY and CDR2 is SVGEGT in the germline V gene. CDR3 loop: CASSTDRGRNQPQHF. The CDR3 nucleotides read TGTGCCAGCAGTACCGACAGGGGTCGGAATCAGCCCCAGCATTTT.

J is TRBJ2-7 and V is TRBV19; tentatively, D is TRBD1 (6 bases). CDR3 length: 12 amino acids. The germline V gene has CDR1 LNHDA and CDR2 SQIVND (reference sequence). V lost 8 bases, J lost 4 bases, and 12 bases lay in between. The CDR3 loop reads CASGPQGYEQYF. DNA for the CDR3: TGTGCCAGTGGACCACAGGGTTACGAGCAGTACTTC.

The V and J genes are TRBV25-1 and TRBJ2-5, with TRBD2 matching 10 bases. The CDR3 consists of 16 residues. The germline CDR1 and CDR2 sequences are MGHDK and SYGVNS. The V segment lost 5 bases and the J segment 4 bases; nucleotides outside the gene matches: 10. The CDR3 protein is CASSLAGAGMGETQYF. CDR3 bases: TGTGCCAGCAGTCTAGCGGGGGCTGGGATGGGAGAGACCCAGTACTTC.

This clone was seen ten or more times. This chain connects TRBV19 to TRBJ2-3; D may be TRBD1 (5 bases). Per germline, CDR1 LNHDA and CDR2 SQIVND (reference sequence). This CDR3 has 14 amino acids. V lost 4 bases and J 3 bases, leaving 11 bases between the germline ends. The CDR3 bases are TGTGCCAGTAGTACAGGGCCGGAGACAGATACGCAGTATTTT. It is translated as CASSTGPETDTQYF.

The V gene is TRBV15, the J gene TRBJ2-5; D remains unclear. The germline V and J ends were trimmed by 5 bases and 5 bases, with 15 bases remaining between them. The V gene's germline CDR1 is LNHNV and CDR2 YYDKDF (reference sequence). The CDR3 runs to 14 residues. The CDR3 region has the DNA TGTGCCACCAGCGTAATGGGATTTGGGGAGACCCAGTACTTC. Encoded protein: CATSVMGFGETQYF.

The J gene is TRBJ1-1, the V gene TRBV30, with TRBD1 as a possible D gene (5 bases). CDR1 and CDR2 from the germline V gene are GTSNPN and SVGIG (reference sequence). CDR3 length: 15 amino acids. V was cut by 4 bases and J by 5 bases, with 20 bases left in between. CDR3 amino acids: CAWNRPTVGETEAFF. DNA for the CDR3: TGTGCCTGGAACCGCCCGACAGTGGGGGAGACTGAAGCTTTCTTT.

This rearrangement joins TRBV19 to TRBJ1-2; 9 bases align to TRBD1. This CDR3 comprises 17 residues. Losses at the gene ends were 3 bases for V and 1 base for J; bases not matched to a gene: 9. Germline V gives CDR1 LNHDA, CDR2 SQIVND (reference sequence). The CDR3 DNA sequence: TGTGCCAGTAGTATGCCCGGGACAGGGCCTCTTAACTATGGCTACACCTTC. The encoded protein is CASSMPGTGPLNYGYTF.

This chain joins TRBV3-1 (or the pseudogene TRBV3-2) and TRBJ2-5; 11 nucleotides align to TRBD2. This CDR3 is built from 17 residues. Trimming cost V 0 bases and J 5 bases; bases outside gene matches: 8. Germline lookup yields CDR1 LGHDT and CDR2 YNNKEL (reference sequence). CDR3 in DNA: TGTGCCAGCAGCCAAGATCTAGCGGGGGGTTTGATGGAGACCCAGTACTTC. The encoded protein is CASSQDLAGGLMETQYF.

Here the CDR3 reads CASSQGTSGPSVGYEQYF. CDR3 bases: TGTGCCAGCAGCCAAGGGACTAGCGGTCCCTCCGTTGGTTACGAGCAGTACTTC. The chain joins TRBV4-2 to TRBJ2-7, with TRBD2 matching 10 bases. CDR3 size: 18 residues. V lost 1 base to trimming and J lost 4 bases; unmatched junction nucleotides: 13. Germline-derived CDR1 and CDR2 are LGHNA and YNFKEQ.

V usage is TRBV30 and J usage is TRBJ2-2; D tentatively reads TRBD1 or TRBD2 (6 bases each). CDR3 size: 15 residues. Germline CDR1 GTSNPN, CDR2 SVGIG (reference sequence). Trimming removed 2 bases from V and 3 bases from J, with 13 bases in between. CDR3 region: CAWSSGAVDTGELFF. Here the CDR3 DNA reads TGTGCCTGGAGTTCGGGGGCGGTGGACACCGGGGAGCTGTTTTTT.

CDR3 residues: CASSTGTTFMEKLFF. DNA for the CDR3: TGTGCCAGTAGTACCGGGACGACCTTTATGGAAAAACTGTTTTTT. V is TRBV19 and J is TRBJ1-4; TRBD1 is a possible D gene (5 bases). Trimming took off 4 bases at V and 8 bases at J, with 17 bases between the two ends. This CDR3 comprises 15 residues. Per the germline V gene, CDR1 is LNHDA and CDR2 is SQIVND (reference sequence).

The genes are TRBV7-2 and TRBJ1-6; no clear D. Germline V gene data show CDR1 as SGHTA and CDR2 as FQGNSA. Trimming stripped 5 bases from V and 6 bases from J, with 8 bases between. This CDR3 comprises 13 residues. The CDR3 protein is CASSPGGNSPLHF. For the CDR3, the DNA is TGTGCCAGCAGCCCTGGCGGTAATTCACCCCTCCACTTT.

The chain carries TRBV3-1 (or the pseudogene TRBV3-2) and TRBJ2-5; unclear D gene. Trimming left V 1 base short and J 4 bases short, with 4 bases between. The germline gives CDR1 LGHDT, CDR2 YNNKEL (reference sequence). The CDR3 runs 12 residues. CDR3 nucleotide sequence: TGTGCCAGCAGCCAAGTCGTAGAGACCCAGTACTTC. This translates into CASSQVVETQYF.

CDR3 nucleotide sequence: TGTGCCAGCAGTTCAAAGGAAAAACTGTTTTTT. Translation gives CASSSKEKLFF. The chain recombines TRBV6-2 or TRBV6-3 with TRBJ1-4; D not certain. CDR3 length equals 11 residues. Trimming left V 4 bases short and J 8 bases short, with 5 bases between. In germline, CDR1 is MNHEY, CDR2 SVGEGT.

The chain employs TRBV6-5 and TRBJ1-1; tentatively, D is TRBD1 (6 bases). The CDR3 sequence is 13 residues long. With 0 bases removed from V and 7 bases from J, the gap between germline ends came to 9 bases. Germline V CDR1 and CDR2: MNHEY, SVGAGI. Here the CDR3 reads CASSYSTQGEAFF. CDR3 nucleotide sequence: TGTGCCAGCAGTTACTCTACACAGGGTGAAGCTTTCTTT.

Of note for this clone: The junction shows a germline mismatch at one end, possibly a read error. The chain joins TRBV5-6 to TRBJ2-1; 9 positions match TRBD1. Per the germline V gene, CDR1 is SGHDT and CDR2 is YYEEEE. The CDR3 extends over 13 amino acids. The CDR3 region has the DNA TGTGCCAGCAGCCTAGGGACAGGGAAAGGGCCGATCTTC. Its translation is CASSLGTGKGPIF.

The chain joins TRBV6-5 to TRBJ1-2; D perhaps matches TRBD1 (5 bases). This CDR3 is 15 amino acids long. Germline V gene data show CDR1 as MNHEY and CDR2 as SVGAGI. V gave up 2 bases and J gave up 6 bases, with 16 bases separating them. Here the CDR3 DNA reads TGTGCCAGCAGTTACCGGGCCGGGGACCACAATGGCTACACCTTC. As protein: CASSYRAGDHNGYTF.